Below, 27 T cell receptor beta chains from the same sample are listed, as sequenced in a study of sequential checkpoint blockade in melanoma. Method: immunoSEQ multiplex PCR; TCRdb's copy keeps in-frame clones and lacks some. The table has approximately 12,000 clones, approximately 79% seen once. Noted treatment: randomized to nivolumab then ipilimumab (arm A) or the reverse (arm B). Sequenced here: CD8+ T cells sorted from blood (inferred from file names), sampled from a patient given nivolumab and ipilimumab in sequence. These receptors originate from a human donor with melanoma.

The genes are TRBV25-1 and TRBJ1-5, with D maybe TRBD1 (6 bases). The CDR3 length is 14 residues. V lost 8 bases and J 1 base, leaving 12 bases between the germline ends. Germline loops: CDR1 MGHDK, CDR2 SYGVNS. In DNA, the CDR3 is TGTGCCAGCCGGGCAGGGGAAAGCAATCAGCCCCAGCATTTT. Translated, it gives CASRAGESNQPQHF.

The CDR3 coding sequence is TGTGCCAGCAGCGTAGAGACTAGCGGGAGTGGGAATGAGCAGTTCTTC. Protein: CASSVETSGSGNEQFF. The chain joins TRBV9 to TRBJ2-1, with 12 bases identical to TRBD2. Germline V gene sequence: CDR1 SGDLS, CDR2 YYNGEE. The CDR3 consists of 16 residues. V was clipped by 0 bases and J by 7 bases; unmatched bases: 5.

This chain joins TRBV5-4 and TRBJ1-1, with D uncertain. V lost 3 bases and J 4 bases, leaving 13 bases between the germline ends. There are 14 residues in the CDR3. The V gene's germline CDR1 is SGHNT and CDR2 YYREEE (reference sequence). In DNA, the CDR3 is TGTGCCAGCAGCTCAATGGAGTTCCTCACTGAAGCTTTCTTT. Its translation is CASSSMEFLTEAFF.

The chain combines TRBV19 with TRBJ2-1; maybe TRBD2 (5 bases). The CDR3 has 17 amino acids. V was trimmed by 5 bases and J by 0 bases, leaving 17 bases between them. Germline CDR1 and CDR2: LNHDA and SQIVND (reference sequence). CDR3 in amino acids: CASSPVSGRSSYNEQFF. For the CDR3, the DNA is TGTGCCAGTAGTCCGGTGAGCGGCCGGAGCTCCTACAATGAGCAGTTCTTC. Supplemented by reference TRBV19 and TRBJ2-1, the full variable domain reads DGGITQSPKYLFRKEGQNVTLSCEQNLNHDAMYWYRQDPGQGLRLIYYSQIVNDFQKGDIAEGYSVSREKKESFPLTVTSAQKNPTAFYLCASSPVSGRSSYNEQFFGPGTRLTVL.

The chain couples TRBV6-4 to TRBJ2-1; 9 positions agree with TRBD1. Trimming cost V 2 bases and J 8 bases; bases outside gene matches: 13. Germline lookup yields CDR1 MRHNA and CDR2 SNTAGT. The CDR3 runs 17 residues. As DNA, the CDR3 is TGTGCCAGCAGTGACGGGTCCGGGACAGGGTCCGCTGATGAGCAGTTCTTC. The encoded protein is CASSDGSGTGSADEQFF.

The chain couples TRBV6-5 to TRBJ1-1; 7 bases align to TRBD1. Germline CDR1 MNHEY, CDR2 SVGAGI. After removal of 5 bases from V and 1 base from J, the junction contained 4 bases not matched to a gene. This CDR3 has 14 residues. CDR3 sequence (DNA): TGTGCCAGCAGTCCGGGACAGCGGAACACTGAAGCTTTCTTT. It encodes CASSPGQRNTEAFF.

The chain uses TRBV7-6 and TRBJ2-7, with TRBD2 identical over 7 bases. Germline CDR1 is SGHVS and CDR2 is FNYEAQ. The CDR3 has 13 residues. The trim removed 5 bases at V and 7 bases at J, leaving 8 bases unmatched. In DNA, the CDR3 is TGTGCCAGCAGCCTGGGACTAACTCAAGAGCAGTACTTC. Residues: CASSLGLTQEQYF. Looking up the rest from reference TRBV7-6 and TRBJ2-7 gives the full variable domain: GAGVSQSPRYKVTKRGQDVALRCDPISGHVSLYWYRQALGQGPEFLTYFNYEAQQDKSGLPNDRFSAERPEGSISTLTIQRTEQRDSAMYRCASSLGLTQEQYFGPGTRLTVT.

The rearrangement links TRBV19 to TRBJ2-7; possibly TRBD2 for D (6 bases). Deletions cut 6 bases from V and 5 bases from J, with 20 bases between. Germline lookup yields CDR1 LNHDA and CDR2 SQIVND (reference sequence). This CDR3 spans 15 amino acids. The CDR3 sequence is CASRTTGGAINEQYF. Written as DNA, the CDR3 is TGTGCCAGTAGAACGACTGGAGGGGCCATCAACGAGCAGTACTTC.

On this clone: A much larger clone sits a single nucleotide away, making a read error possible. Other nucleotide sequences in the sample specify the same CDR3. The chain couples TRBV13 to TRBJ1-2; 8 nucleotides match TRBD1. CDR1 and CDR2 (germline): PRHDT, FYEKMQ (reference sequence). This CDR3 has 13 amino acids. The CDR3 reads CASSLAGGWGYTF. As DNA, the CDR3 is TGCGCCAGCAGCTTGGCAGGGGGCTGGGGCTACACCTTC.

The chain couples TRBV7-6 to TRBJ1-2; D is ambiguous. Germline assignment: CDR1 SGHVS and CDR2 FNYEAQ. Trimming left V 5 bases short and J 1 base short, with 17 bases between. CDR3 size: 16 residues. CDR3 nucleotides: TGTGCCAGCAGCCCGGAGCCAGAGTTGGGTAACTATGGCTACACCTTC. This codes for CASSPEPELGNYGYTF.

There are a few counts of this clone. The chain carries TRBV4-1 and TRBJ2-2; weak D call: TRBD1 (6 bases). Germline assignment: CDR1 MGHRA and CDR2 YSYEKL. The CDR3 runs to 15 residues. V was clipped by 1 base and J by 3 bases, with 9 bases between them. The CDR3 reads CASSQVAGDTGELFF. In DNA, the CDR3 is TGCGCCAGCAGCCAAGTGGCAGGGGACACCGGGGAGCTGTTTTTT.

V is TRBV30 and J is TRBJ2-2; 7 nucleotides match TRBD2. The CDR3 consists of 16 residues. Germline values: CDR1 GTSNPN, CDR2 SVGIG (reference sequence). V was pared by 4 bases and J by 4 bases, with 12 bases of the junction left unmatched. CDR3 nucleotide sequence: TGTGCCTGGATCGACTGGCGGGAGCGGGTCACCGGGGAGCTGTTTTTT. Its protein is CAWIDWRERVTGELFF.

This chain links TRBV30 with TRBJ2-7; 8 nucleotides match TRBD2. The germline V gene encodes CDR1 GTSNPN and CDR2 SVGIG (reference sequence). With V trimmed by 2 bases and J by 4 bases, 13 bases remained unmatched. This CDR3 has 16 amino acids. This chain's CDR3 is CAWSSLGGGTSYEQYF. CDR3 DNA sequence: TGTGCCTGGAGTTCCCTAGGCGGGGGGACCTCTTACGAGCAGTACTTC.

The V gene is TRBV13, the J gene TRBJ2-1, with TRBD2 as a possible D gene (5 bases). The CDR3 spans 16 residues. Germline V CDR1 and CDR2: PRHDT, FYEKMQ (reference sequence). Trimming cost V 1 base and J 3 bases, with 13 bases left between them. The CDR3 nucleotides read TGTGCCAGCAGCTTAGCCGCCGGGGTTTTCTACAATGAGCAGTTCTTC. As protein: CASSLAAGVFYNEQFF.

The chain employs TRBV6-1 and TRBJ2-7, with D possibly being TRBD1 (6 bases). This CDR3 region has 12 residues. Trimming cost V 10 bases and J 0 bases, with 10 bases left between them. Germline CDR1 and CDR2: MNHNS and SASEGT. The CDR3 loop reads CATDRPSYEQYF. CDR3 DNA sequence: TGTGCCACCGACAGGCCCTCCTACGAGCAGTACTTC.

This clone was observed a single time. V gene TRBV5-5 combines with J gene TRBJ2-5; D perhaps matches TRBD1 (5 bases). Germline V lookup: CDR1 SGHKS, CDR2 YYEKEE (reference sequence). V lost 2 bases, J lost 5 bases, and 13 bases lay in between. The CDR3 is 14 amino acids. CDR3 nucleotides: TGTGCCAGCAGCTTTTATACAGGCTGGGAGACCCAGTACTTC. It is translated as CASSFYTGWETQYF.

The rearrangement uses TRBV4-2 and TRBJ2-1; 9 nucleotides align to TRBD1. Germline V gene lookup returns CDR1 LGHNA and CDR2 YNFKEQ. This CDR3 has 15 amino acids. V shed 4 bases, J shed 5 bases, and the junction held 6 bases outside the gene matches. CDR3: CASSLRDRANNEQFF. The CDR3 DNA is TGTGCCAGCAGCCTCCGGGACAGGGCCAACAATGAGCAGTTCTTC.

This chain joins TRBV7-9 and TRBJ2-5; TRBD1 agrees at 7 bases. Germline values: CDR1 SEHNR, CDR2 FQNEAQ (reference sequence). With 5 bases clipped from V and 0 bases from J, the junction kept 6 bases outside the gene matches. There are 15 residues in the CDR3. CDR3: CASSPDRAYQETQYF. Written as DNA, the CDR3 is TGTGCCAGCAGCCCTGACAGGGCCTACCAAGAGACCCAGTACTTC.

The V call is TRBV7-3, the J call TRBJ2-7; D is possibly TRBD1 (6 bases). Germline values: CDR1 SGHTA, CDR2 FQGTGA. This CDR3 is built from 13 residues. Between the trimmed V and J ends, which lost 5 bases and 5 bases, there was a span of 13 bases. The CDR3 loop is CASSDGQFNEQYF. In DNA, the CDR3 is TGTGCCAGCAGCGACGGACAGTTCAACGAGCAGTACTTC.

The chain has TRBV11-2 and TRBJ2-2, with 7 nucleotides matching TRBD1. Unmatched junction bases numbered 9, after V lost 5 bases and J lost 3 bases. CDR1 and CDR2 from the germline V gene are SGHAT and FQNNGV. The CDR3 has 16 amino acids. CDR3 residues: CASSLRQGWDTGELFF. The CDR3 nucleotides are TGTGCCAGCAGCCTCCGACAGGGTTGGGACACCGGGGAGCTGTTTTTT.

The CDR3 nucleotides are TGTGCCAGTAGTAACCCTGTAGGCGGATACTACAATGAGCAGTTCTTC. Protein product: CASSNPVGGYYNEQFF. The rearrangement uses TRBV19 and TRBJ2-1; D unclear. V was trimmed by 4 bases and J by 3 bases, leaving 16 bases between them. This CDR3 has 16 residues. Germline values: CDR1 LNHDA, CDR2 SQIVND (reference sequence).

This chain joins TRBV28 and TRBJ2-7; possibly TRBD2 for D (7 bases). TRBJ2-5 explains the end of the DNA better; the J call may be wrong. The CDR3 consists of 14 residues. Germline V lookup: CDR1 MDHEN, CDR2 SYDVKM. The CDR3 here is CASSLGGARETQYF. The CDR3 nucleotides are TGTGCCAGCAGTTTGGGGGGGGCGCGGGAGACCCAGTACTTC.

The V gene is TRBV7-6, the J gene TRBJ2-7; D gene unclear. Between the trimmed V and J ends, which lost 3 bases and 2 bases, there was a span of 8 bases. The CDR3 runs 13 residues. The germline CDR1 and CDR2 sequences are SGHVS and FNYEAQ. The CDR3: CASSLSVTYEQYF. The CDR3 DNA reads as TGTGCCAGCAGCTTGTCGGTTACCTACGAGCAGTACTTC. The whole variable domain, filled in from reference TRBV7-6 and TRBJ2-7, reads GAGVSQSPRYKVTKRGQDVALRCDPISGHVSLYWYRQALGQGPEFLTYFNYEAQQDKSGLPNDRFSAERPEGSISTLTIQRTEQRDSAMYRCASSLSVTYEQYFGPGTRLTVT.

This chain links TRBV6-5 with TRBJ2-3, with 7 bases matching TRBD1. CDR1 and CDR2 (germline): MNHEY, SVGAGI. V lost 4 bases and J lost 6; bases outside the gene matches: 4. The CDR3 covers 13 residues. CDR3 loop: CASSLIQGDTQYF. The DNA for the CDR3 is TGTGCCAGCAGTTTGATACAGGGGGATACGCAGTATTTT.

The rearrangement uses TRBV7-9 and TRBJ2-5; 8 nucleotides line up with TRBD1. The germline V gene encodes CDR1 SEHNR and CDR2 FQNEAQ (reference sequence). The V and J ends lost 7 bases and 1 base, in that order; junction bases with no gene match: 17. The CDR3 is 18 residues long. The CDR3: CASTQGQVFPPLQETQYF. CDR3 bases: TGTGCCAGCACCCAGGGACAGGTCTTTCCACCACTCCAAGAGACCCAGTACTTC.

The rearrangement links TRBV18 to TRBJ2-3; no clear D. The V end lost 3 bases, the J end lost 1 base, and 2 bases lay between the germline ends. The CDR3 runs 12 residues. Germline loops: CDR1 KGHSH, CDR2 LQKENI. The CDR3 reads CASSPGTDTQYF. The CDR3, as DNA: TGTGCCAGCTCACCCGGCACAGATACGCAGTATTTT.

J is TRBJ1-2 and V is TRBV4-3, with a weak D call TRBD1 (5 bases). V was shortened by 0 bases and J by 3 bases, with 8 bases between the two germline ends. The V gene's germline CDR1 is LGHNA and CDR2 YSLEER. This CDR3 spans 14 amino acids. CDR3 residues: CASSQETGDYGYTF. The CDR3, as DNA: TGCGCCAGCAGCCAAGAAACAGGAGACTATGGCTACACCTTC.